This T cell receptor (beta chain) was recovered during a study of T cell responses to AZD1222 COVID-19 vaccine. Germline CDR1 is SGHNT and CDR2 is YYREEE (reference sequence). The CDR3 has 13 amino acids. V shed 4 bases and J shed 1 base, with 8 bases lying between them. The assay was immunoSEQ multiplex PCR, and TCRdb's table has in-frame clones only and misses some. The table shows more than 75,000 clones, with about nine tenths occurring only once. On this clone itself: The antigen is undetermined.

Overall study findings and caveats: Seropositivity was recorded at baseline in only 6 or 7 AZD1222 recipients. White British ancestry dominated among donors, who included more females, and clonal diversity was possibly underestimated. The study found Spike-specific TCR breadth and depth rose after two AZD1222 doses. Unmutated variant regions are reportedly the target of nearly half of TCRs that are spike-specific.

The source of this sequence is an adult in good health. The chain is built from TRBV5-4 and TRBJ1-1; the D is unclear. Sequencing used peripheral blood, obtained on day 0 of AZD1222 vaccination. The CDR3 is CASSLGPNTEAFF. In DNA form, the CDR3 reads TGTGCCAGCAGCCTGGGCCCGAACACTGAAGCTTTCTTT.